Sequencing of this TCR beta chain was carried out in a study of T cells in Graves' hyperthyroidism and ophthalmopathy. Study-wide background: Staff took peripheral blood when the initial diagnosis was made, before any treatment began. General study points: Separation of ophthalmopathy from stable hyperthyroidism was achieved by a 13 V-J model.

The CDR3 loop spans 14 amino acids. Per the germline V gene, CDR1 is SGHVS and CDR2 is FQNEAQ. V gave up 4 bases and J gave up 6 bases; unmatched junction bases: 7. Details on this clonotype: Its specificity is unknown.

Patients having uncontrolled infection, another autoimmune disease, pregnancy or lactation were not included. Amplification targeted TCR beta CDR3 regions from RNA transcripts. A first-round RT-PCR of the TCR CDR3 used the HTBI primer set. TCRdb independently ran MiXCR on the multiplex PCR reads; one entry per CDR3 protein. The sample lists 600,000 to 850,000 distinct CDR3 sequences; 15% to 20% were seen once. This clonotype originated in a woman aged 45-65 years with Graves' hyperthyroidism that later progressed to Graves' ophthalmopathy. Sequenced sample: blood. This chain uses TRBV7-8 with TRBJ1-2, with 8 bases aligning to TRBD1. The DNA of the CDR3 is TGTGCCAGCAGCTCACACACAGGGGGAAATGGCTACACCTTC. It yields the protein CASSSHTGGNGYTF.